This T cell receptor beta chain stems from a study of response to subunit inactivated influenza vaccine. Study outcomes and limitations: It was the authors' suggestion that each seasonal influenza vaccination recruits few new T cells.

Germline V gives CDR1 SEHNR, CDR2 FQNEAQ (reference sequence). This CDR3 region has 16 residues. V dropped 0 bases and J dropped 3; count of bases not matched to a gene: 7. This clonotype was seen a handful of times. The antigen is undetermined. TCRdb analysed the RT-PCR reads with MiXCR anew, one entry per CDR3 protein. There are over 750,000 distinct CDR3 sequences in the sample; around 20% occur only once, and roughly 10% lies in the top ten. The genes are TRBV7-9 and TRBJ2-7, with TRBD1 matching 8 bases. This clonotype originated in a man between 50 and 59 years old who received an inactivated influenza vaccine. Here the sequenced sample was PBMCs from blood, taken about 5 days after vaccination. As DNA, the CDR3 is TGTGCCAGCAGCTTAGCAATGCAGGGGGCCTTCTACGAGCAGTACTTC. Translated, it gives CASSLAMQGAFYEQYF.